These T cell receptor beta chains were read from a single sample in a study of CD8+ T cells in alopecia areata. Clones were read by immunoSEQ multiplex PCR, and TCRdb kept only the in-frame ones, dropping some. The repertoire consists of just over 30,000 clones, with around two thirds occurring once and the leading ten covering 18%. The material sequenced was NKG2D-high CD8+ T cells sorted from blood. The receptor set was obtained from a human donor with alopecia areata. Each CDR3 is given with its conserved first and last residue. The D gene is left open where the match is weak. Rows give clone size only sometimes, using once, few, many, or a class for an expanded clone.

-	TRBV9	TRBJ2-2	-	CASSAPLTGELFF	TGTGCCAGCAGCGCCCCGCTGACCGGGGAGCTGTTTTTT
TRBD2	TRBV28	TRBJ2-5	-	CASSLGSGGQETQYF	TGTGCCAGCAGTTTAGGTAGCGGGGGACAAGAGACCCAGTACTTC
-	TRBV7-2	TRBJ1-2	-	CASSLVGGNLYGYTF	TGTGCCAGCAGCTTAGTAGGCGGCAACCTCTATGGCTACACCTTC
-	TRBV14	TRBJ1-5	few	CASSSIGGQPQHF	TGTGCCAGCAGCTCAATCGGGGGTCAGCCCCAGCATTTT
-	TRBV7-9	TRBJ1-3	-	CASSSRGAGTYF	TGTGCCAGCAGCTCCCGTGGGGCCGGGACTTATTTT
-	TRBV30	TRBJ2-3	once	CAWANVPILDTQYF	TGTGCCTGGGCCAACGTACCCATTTTGGATACGCAGTATTTT
-	TRBV12-5	TRBJ2-5	few	CASGNYQETQYF	TGTGCTAGTGGAAACTACCAAGAGACCCAGTACTTC
-	TRBV27	TRBJ1-1	once	CASSSFGGTLGAFF	TGTGCCAGCAGTTCATTTGGGGGGACCTTGGGAGCTTTCTTT
-	TRBV5-1	TRBJ2-3	few	CASTSGRGTEDTQYF	TGCGCCAGCACATCGGGGCGCGGGACTGAAGATACGCAGTATTTT
-	TRBV4-1	TRBJ2-7	few	CASSQENSYEQYF	TGCGCCAGCAGCCAAGAAAACAGCTACGAGCAGTACTTC
-	TRBV19	TRBJ1-1	few	CASSTGGLSEAFF	TGTGCCAGTAGTACCGGGGGGCTTTCTGAAGCTTTCTTT
-	TRBV7-6	TRBJ2-7	-	CASSLDGSSYEQYF	TGTGCCAGCAGCTTAGACGGTAGCTCCTACGAGCAGTACTTC
-	TRBV6-6	TRBJ2-5	-	CASSRQDYQETQYF	TGTGCCAGCAGCAGACAGGATTACCAAGAGACCCAGTACTTC
-	TRBV29-1	TRBJ2-7	-	CSVVQGIGDEQYF	TGCAGCGTTGTGCAGGGGATCGGGGACGAGCAGTACTTC
-	TRBV23-1	TRBJ1-4	medium-sized	CASSSSLGNEKLFF	TGCGCCAGCAGTTCCTCGCTCGGAAATGAAAAACTGTTTTTT
-	TRBV7-9	TRBJ2-3	-	CASRGGTDTQYF	TGTGCCAGCAGAGGAGGTACAGATACGCAGTATTTT
-	TRBV29-1	TRBJ1-1	-	CSVEQENTEAFF	TGTAGCGTTGAACAGGAGAACACTGAAGCTTTCTTT
TRBD2	TRBV27	TRBJ2-7	-	CASSLLAEGKYEQYF	TGTGCCAGCAGTTTGCTAGCGGAGGGGAAGTACGAGCAGTACTTC
-	TRBV27	TRBJ2-7	-	CASSSLSTATYEQYF	TGTGCCAGCAGTTCCTTGTCGACAGCCACCTACGAGCAGTACTTC
TRBD1	TRBV19	TRBJ2-7	-	CASSPRDRGYEQYF	TGTGCCAGTAGTCCAAGGGACAGGGGCTACGAGCAGTACTTC
TRBD2	TRBV28	TRBJ2-3	few	CASSPTRVAGGPDTQYF	TGTGCCAGCAGCCCCACCCGGGTAGCGGGGGGCCCAGATACGCAGTATTTT
TRBD1	TRBV5-1	TRBJ2-5	once	CASAGDSQETQYF	TGCGCCAGCGCCGGGGACAGCCAAGAGACCCAGTACTTC